This T cell receptor (beta chain) was recorded in a study of T cell repertoires in cytomegalovirus infection. In this sample, this clonotype turned up many times. The antigen is undetermined. Each CDR3 protein is one row after TCRdb ran MiXCR on the reads. The table records about 50,000 distinct CDR3 sequences, 20% of them present only once. Germline V gene lookup returns CDR1 SGHVS and CDR2 FNYEAQ. The V end was cut by 2 bases, the J end by 2 bases, with 15 bases between. The CDR3 extends over 17 amino acids. The clonotype originates from a human donor in good health (CMV status not recorded). Some clones in this sample may be carry-over from other donors' samples. The material was CD8+ T cells from cultured PBMCs, obtained from culture after CMV antigen stimulation. This rearrangement joins TRBV7-6 to TRBJ1-4; D uncertain. Here the CDR3 DNA reads TGTGCCAGCAGCTTATATCGTCGGGCCAGTACTAATGAAAAACTGTTTTTT. Encoded protein: CASSLYRRASTNEKLFF. The complete variable domain, with remaining parts taken from reference TRBV7-6 and TRBJ1-4, reads GAGVSQSPRYKVTKRGQDVALRCDPISGHVSLYWYRQALGQGPEFLTYFNYEAQQDKSGLPNDRFSAERPEGSISTLTIQRTEQRDSAMYRCASSLYRRASTNEKLFFGSGTQLSVL.